This T cell receptor (beta chain) was recovered during a study of spatial heterogeneity in lung cancer. Stated time point: sample taken at primary tumor resection. Whole RNA was taken from tumor, nontumor lung or frozen PBMC; it was then sequenced unsorted. Whole-study findings and limits: In blood, ubiquitous expanded tumor TCRs appeared more at resection than follow-up.

A unique molecular identifier was carried by every single TCR cDNA molecule. TCRdb re-derived calls from the 5' RACE reads in MiXCR, one entry per CDR3 protein. This table holds roughly 60,000 distinct CDR3 sequences, 7.5% to 9% found once. V was pared by 1 base and J by 0 bases, with 8 bases between. The CDR3 sequence is 14 residues long. CDR1 is DFQATT, CDR2 SNEGSKA, per germline (reference sequence). Turning to this clonotype: Antigen specificity is unknown.

The receptor's source is a female donor with early-stage non-small cell lung cancer. The chain has TRBV20-1 and TRBJ2-3, with D tentatively TRBD1 (5 bases). This specimen consisted of PBMCs, obtained at surgery. The CDR3 coding sequence is TGCAGTGCTAGAGTGACAGCTAGCACAGATACGCAGTATTTT. It is translated as CSARVTASTDTQYF.